Presented here are 10 T cell receptor beta chains from one specimen sequenced in a study of blood T cells in healthy people across ages. Using a J-beta primer mix together with a sample-barcoded 5' primer, a second PCR was run for 7 to 11 cycles. MiXCR, run by TCRdb on the 5' RACE reads, gives a single entry per CDR3 protein. The sample shows hundreds of thousands of distinct CDR3 sequences, roughly 41% of them seen only once. Specimen: blood. Receptors originate from a woman aged 55-69 years in good health.

This clonotype appeared a few times. CDR3 loop: CASSVAPTVNNEQFF. The CDR3 coding sequence is TGTGCCAGCAGCGTAGCCCCGACAGTTAACAATGAGCAGTTCTTC. This chain connects TRBV9 to TRBJ2-1, with TRBD1 as a possible D gene (5 bases). Germline lookup yields CDR1 SGDLS and CDR2 YYNGEE. V lost 0 bases and J lost 5, with 12 bases in between. CDR3 length equals 15 residues.

The chain combines TRBV6-1 with TRBJ2-1; no reliable D call. V was trimmed by 3 bases and J by 10 bases, leaving 7 bases between them. The CDR3 contains 11 residues. Germline CDR1 and CDR2: MNHNS and SASEGT. Written as DNA, the CDR3 is TGTGCCAGCAGTGAGGCGACAGAGCAGTTCTTC. It yields the protein CASSEATEQFF.

The rearrangement joins TRBV7-3 to TRBJ1-1; D is possibly TRBD1 (6 bases). Germline CDR1 SGHTA, CDR2 FQGTGA. The CDR3 runs 15 residues. V was cut by 5 bases and J by 1 base, with 14 bases left in between. CDR3 coding DNA: TGTGCCAGCAGCCCCATTGGGGGGGCGAACACTGAAGCTTTCTTT. It translates to CASSPIGGANTEAFF. Complete variable domain (other parts from reference TRBV7-3 and TRBJ1-1): GAGVSQTPSNKVTEKGKYVELRCDPISGHTALYWYRQSLGQGPEFLIYFQGTGAADDSGLPNDRFFAVRPEGSVSTLKIQRTERGDSAVYLCASSPIGGANTEAFFGQGTRLTVV.

This chain connects TRBV15 to TRBJ2-3; no clear D. This CDR3 has 14 residues. Trimming stripped 0 bases from V and 0 bases from J, with 4 bases between. Germline assignment: CDR1 LNHNV and CDR2 YYDKDF (reference sequence). CDR3 DNA sequence: TGTGCCACCAGCAGAGATCAGAGCACAGATACGCAGTATTTT. Its protein is CATSRDQSTDTQYF.

This clonotype has just a few counts. This chain connects TRBV20-1 to TRBJ1-2, with D unresolved. Trimming took 6 bases from V and 4 from J, leaving 12 bases between them. The CDR3 extends over 12 amino acids. Germline V gene lookup returns CDR1 DFQATT and CDR2 SNEGSKA (reference sequence). The CDR3 reads CSADPRSYGYTF. CDR3 sequence (DNA): TGCAGTGCAGACCCCAGGAGCTATGGCTACACCTTC.

Ten or more counts support this clonotype. The V and J genes are TRBV5-1 and TRBJ2-1; TRBD2 agrees at 11 bases. J was trimmed by 5 bases and V by 0 bases; bases with no gene match: 4. Germline values: CDR1 SGHRS, CDR2 YFSETQ. The CDR3 extends over 16 amino acids. The CDR3 bases are TGCGCCAGCAGCTTGGGGGGGACTAGCGGAAACAATGAGCAGTTCTTC. Protein: CASSLGGTSGNNEQFF.

The chain joins TRBV28 to TRBJ1-1; D call uncertain. Trimming left V 6 bases short and J 7 bases short, with 15 bases between. The CDR3 has 13 residues. Germline-derived CDR1 and CDR2 are MDHEN and SYDVKM. The CDR3 region has the DNA TGTGCCAGCAGACGACCTCCGGGCCGTGAAGCTTTCTTT. This codes for CASRRPPGREAFF.

This clonotype has only a few counts. The rearrangement uses TRBV30 and TRBJ2-7; D is undetermined. Trimming cost V 3 bases and J 6 bases, with 12 bases left between them. Germline lookup yields CDR1 GTSNPN and CDR2 SVGIG (reference sequence). The CDR3 has 12 amino acids. The CDR3 spells CAWRHGAREQYF. The CDR3 DNA sequence: TGTGCCTGGAGACACGGTGCTCGCGAGCAGTACTTC.

V gene TRBV9 combines with J gene TRBJ2-7, with 12 bases aligning to TRBD2. V shed 1 base and J 5 bases; nucleotides not matched to a gene: 7. Germline-derived CDR1 and CDR2 are SGDLS and YYNGEE. The CDR3 is made up of 16 amino acids. CDR3 nucleotide sequence: TGTGCCAGCAGCGTACTAGCGGGAGGGCCCTCGAACGAGCAGTACTTC. Its protein product is CASSVLAGGPSNEQYF.

This chain connects TRBV5-1 to TRBJ2-7; tentatively, D is TRBD1 or TRBD2 (5 bases each). The tail of the sequence fits TRBJ2-5 better, so the J call may be wrong. This CDR3 contains 13 residues. Germline V gene sequence: CDR1 SGHRS, CDR2 YFSETQ. The CDR3 coding sequence is TGCGCCAGCAGCTTGTGGGGGTCGGAGACCCAGTACTTC. It codes for CASSLWGSETQYF.